What follows are 17 T cell receptor beta chains derived from one specimen sequenced in a study of T cell responses to AZD1222 COVID-19 vaccine. Assay: immunoSEQ multiplex PCR; the TCRdb copy retains only in-frame clones and omits some. The profile covers 95,000 to 130,000 clones, with roughly 88% appearing a single time and roughly 3.8% taken by the ten largest. Sequenced here: peripheral blood, sampled on day 0 of MenACWY control vaccination. These receptors all stem from an adult in good health.

This chain connects TRBV28 to TRBJ2-7; 9 bases are shared with TRBD1. The CDR3 sequence is 16 residues long. V trimming: 4 bases; J trimming: 2 bases; junction bases outside the gene matches: 9. Germline values: CDR1 MDHEN, CDR2 SYDVKM. CDR3 protein: CASSSSPGQGPYEQYF. The CDR3 DNA is TGTGCCAGCAGTTCATCACCGGGACAGGGTCCCTACGAGCAGTACTTC.

The chain joins TRBV5-4 to TRBJ2-4; possible D gene TRBD1, 6 bases. The germline V gene has CDR1 SGHNT and CDR2 YYREEE (reference sequence). CDR3 length: 16 residues. Trimming pared 3 bases from V and 0 bases from J, leaving 13 bases between. The CDR3 DNA reads TGTGCCAGCAGCTCACAGGGCCTACTAGCCAAAAACATTCAGTACTTC. Protein sequence: CASSSQGLLAKNIQYF. The variable domain in full, completed from reference TRBV5-4 and TRBJ2-4, reads ETGVTQSPTHLIKTRGQQVTLRCSSQSGHNTVSWYQQALGQGPQFIFQYYREEENGRGNFPPRFSGLQFPNYSSELNVNALELDDSALYLCASSSQGLLAKNIQYFGAGTRLSVL.

The rearrangement joins TRBV2 to TRBJ2-2, with D possibly matching TRBD2 (5 bases). Trimming pared 4 bases from V and 4 bases from J, leaving 7 bases between. The CDR3 has 13 residues. Per the germline V gene, CDR1 is SNHLY and CDR2 is FYNNEI. CDR3 in DNA: TGTGCCAGCAGTGCCCTAGCCACCGGGGAGCTGTTTTTT. This encodes CASSALATGELFF.

This clone has only a few counts. This sequence joins TRBV7-9 and TRBJ1-2, with TRBD1 identical over 8 bases. V shed 1 base, J shed 4 bases, and the junction held 8 bases outside the gene matches. The CDR3 spans 16 residues. The germline V gene encodes CDR1 SEHNR and CDR2 FQNEAQ (reference sequence). For the CDR3, the DNA is TGTGCCAGCAGCTTAGGCCTTGACAGGGGAGGCTATGGCTACACCTTC. Its protein product is CASSLGLDRGGYGYTF.

This chain joins TRBV6-1 and TRBJ1-4; 10 bases line up with TRBD1. Trimming removed 4 bases from V and 6 bases from J; junction bases left unmatched: 20. CDR1 is MNHNS and CDR2 is SASEGT in the germline V gene. The CDR3 is 20 residues long. This CDR3 is CASSAYWLTGGDQRYEKLFF. CDR3 DNA sequence: TGTGCCAGCAGTGCATATTGGCTGACAGGGGGCGACCAGAGATATGAAAAACTGTTTTTT.

V is TRBV4-1 and J is TRBJ2-4; 13 nucleotides line up with TRBD2. The CDR3 length is 18 residues. CDR1 is MGHRA, CDR2 YSYEKL, per germline. Trimming took 4 bases from V and 0 from J; bases not matched to a gene: 6. CDR3 nucleotide sequence: TGCGCCAGCAGCCTAATGGGACTAGCGGGGATAGCCAAAAACATTCAGTACTTC. This sequence encodes CASSLMGLAGIAKNIQYF.

This clone was recorded only once. The V gene is TRBV29-1, the J gene TRBJ2-7, with D perhaps TRBD2 (5 bases). The V end lost 1 base, the J end lost 7 bases, and 11 bases lay between the germline ends. The CDR3 covers 12 residues. Germline CDR1 reads SQVTM; CDR2 reads ANQGSEA. The CDR3 loop reads CSVEGTLMEQYF. CDR3 DNA sequence: TGCAGCGTTGAAGGGACTCTGATGGAGCAGTACTTC.

The V and J genes are TRBV7-8 and TRBJ2-7; D unclear. The ends were cut back, 1 base at V and 0 bases at J, with 7 bases in the middle. The germline CDR1 and CDR2 sequences are SGHVS and FQNEAQ. This CDR3 is 14 amino acids long. The CDR3 DNA sequence: TGTGCCAGCAGCTTAGACGGGTCCTCCTACGAGCAGTACTTC. This translates into CASSLDGSSYEQYF. The full variable domain, its missing parts supplied by reference TRBV7-8 and TRBJ2-7, is GAGVSQSPRYKVAKRGQDVALRCDPISGHVSLFWYQQALGQGPEFLTYFQNEAQLDKSGLPSDRFFAERPEGSVSTLKIQRTQQEDSAVYLCASSLDGSSYEQYFGPGTRLTVT.

V is TRBV6-1 and J is TRBJ2-7; perhaps TRBD2 as D (5 bases). Germline assignment: CDR1 MNHNS and CDR2 SASEGT. This CDR3 spans 15 amino acids. V lost 3 bases, J lost 0 bases, and 12 bases lay in between. CDR3 sequence (DNA): TGTGCCAGCAGTGATCCGGCGGGCTTCTCCTACGAGCAGTACTTC. It translates to CASSDPAGFSYEQYF.

The chain is built from TRBV7-3 and TRBJ2-1; D remains unclear. CDR3 length equals 13 residues. Germline V CDR1 and CDR2: SGHTA, FQGTGA. With 2 bases removed from V and 3 bases from J, the gap between germline ends came to 5 bases. CDR3 nucleotide sequence: TGTGCCAGCAGCTTACAGGACTACAATGAGCAGTTCTTC. Translating gives CASSLQDYNEQFF.

The chain uses TRBV2 and TRBJ1-2, with 7 bases fitting TRBD1. The CDR3 length is 14 residues. Germline trimming cut 4 bases from V and 3 bases from J; bases unmatched to any gene: 5. The germline gives CDR1 SNHLY, CDR2 FYNNEI. The chain's CDR3 is CASSAQGVDYGYTF. The CDR3 DNA is TGTGCCAGCAGTGCGCAGGGGGTGGACTATGGCTACACCTTC.

The chain carries TRBV7-8 and TRBJ2-3; TRBD2 might be the D (6 bases). CDR1 and CDR2 (germline): SGHVS, FQNEAQ. The CDR3 spans 16 residues. V gave up 5 bases and J gave up 2 bases, with 17 bases separating them. The CDR3 is CASSPRGGINTDTQYF. For the CDR3, the DNA is TGTGCCAGCAGCCCTAGAGGAGGGATCAACACAGATACGCAGTATTTT.

J is TRBJ1-1 and V is TRBV5-1, with D tentatively TRBD1 (6 bases). V dropped 7 bases and J dropped 9 bases, with 25 bases sitting between them. The CDR3 length is 15 residues. Germline values: CDR1 SGHRS, CDR2 YFSETQ. The CDR3 DNA reads as TGCGCCAGCCGAACGACACAGGGACCTACGATAAAAGCTTTCTTT. It translates to CASRTTQGPTIKAFF.

The rearrangement uses TRBV28 and TRBJ1-4; no clear D. This CDR3 region has 13 residues. Trimming removed 5 bases at V and 7 bases at J, with 11 bases between. Germline V lookup: CDR1 MDHEN, CDR2 SYDVKM. The CDR3 DNA reads TGTGCCAGCAGTGATCCTTTAGGTGAAAAACTGTTTTTT. It yields the protein CASSDPLGEKLFF.

The chain combines TRBV11-2 with TRBJ2-7; 7 positions match TRBD1. With 6 bases clipped from V and 2 bases from J, the junction kept 16 bases outside the gene matches. Germline values: CDR1 SGHAT, CDR2 FQNNGV. This CDR3 contains 17 residues. CDR3 coding DNA: TGTGCCAGCAGTCGTAACGCACCGGGACAGACACCCTACGAGCAGTACTTC. This encodes CASSRNAPGQTPYEQYF.

This clone was observed a single time. The J gene is TRBJ2-7, the V gene TRBV6-1; D is possibly TRBD1 (6 bases). Germline V gives CDR1 MNHNS, CDR2 SASEGT. Trimming shortened V by 0 bases and J by 3 bases, and 12 bases separated the two germline ends. This CDR3 contains 15 residues. CDR3 nucleotides: TGTGCCAGCAGTGAAGCGCCGGACAGATTCTACGAGCAGTACTTC. It encodes CASSEAPDRFYEQYF.

The chain employs TRBV14 and TRBJ2-2, with 9 nucleotides matching TRBD1. This CDR3 spans 15 amino acids. Germline V CDR1 and CDR2: SGHDN, FVKESK. V lost 1 base and J lost 3; bases outside the gene matches: 0. CDR3 DNA: TGTGCCAGCAGCCAAGGGACAGGGGACACCGGGGAGCTGTTTTTT. Translated, it gives CASSQGTGDTGELFF.